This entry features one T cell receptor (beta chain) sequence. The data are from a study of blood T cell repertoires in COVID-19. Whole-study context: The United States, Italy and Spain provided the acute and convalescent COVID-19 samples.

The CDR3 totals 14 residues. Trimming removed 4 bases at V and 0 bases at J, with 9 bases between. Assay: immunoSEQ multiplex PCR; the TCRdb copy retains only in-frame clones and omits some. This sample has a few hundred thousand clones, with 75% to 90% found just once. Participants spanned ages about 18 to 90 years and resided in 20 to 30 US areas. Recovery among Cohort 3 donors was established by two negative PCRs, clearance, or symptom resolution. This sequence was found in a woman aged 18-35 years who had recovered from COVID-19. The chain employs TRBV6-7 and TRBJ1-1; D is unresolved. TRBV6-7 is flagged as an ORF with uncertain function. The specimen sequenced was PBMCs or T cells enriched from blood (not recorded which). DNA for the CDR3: TGTGCCAGCAGTTGGGTCAGGATGAACACTGAAGCTTTCTTT. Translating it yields CASSWVRMNTEAFF.